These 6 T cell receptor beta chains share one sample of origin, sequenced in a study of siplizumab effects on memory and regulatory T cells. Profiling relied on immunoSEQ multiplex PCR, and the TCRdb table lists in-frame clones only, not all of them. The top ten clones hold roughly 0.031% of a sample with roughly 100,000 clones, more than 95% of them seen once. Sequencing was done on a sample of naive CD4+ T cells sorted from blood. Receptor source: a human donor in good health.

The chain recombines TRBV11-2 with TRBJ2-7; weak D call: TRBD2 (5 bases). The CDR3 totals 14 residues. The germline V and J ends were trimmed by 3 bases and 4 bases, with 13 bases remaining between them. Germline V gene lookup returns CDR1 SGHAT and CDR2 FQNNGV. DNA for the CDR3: TGTGCCAGCAGCTTGGCGGGTGTGATTTACGAGCAGTACTTC. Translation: CASSLAGVIYEQYF.

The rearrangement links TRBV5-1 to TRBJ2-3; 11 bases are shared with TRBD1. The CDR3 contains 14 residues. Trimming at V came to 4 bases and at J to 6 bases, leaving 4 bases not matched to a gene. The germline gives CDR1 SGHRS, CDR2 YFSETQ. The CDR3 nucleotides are TGCGCCAGCAGCCACCGGGACAGGGGGGATACGCAGTATTTT. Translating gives CASSHRDRGDTQYF.

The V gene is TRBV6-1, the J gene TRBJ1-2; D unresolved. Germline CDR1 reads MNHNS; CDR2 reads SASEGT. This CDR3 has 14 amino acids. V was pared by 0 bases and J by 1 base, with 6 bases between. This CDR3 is CASSEAGRNYGYTF. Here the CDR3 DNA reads TGTGCCAGCAGTGAAGCCGGACGTAACTATGGCTACACCTTC.

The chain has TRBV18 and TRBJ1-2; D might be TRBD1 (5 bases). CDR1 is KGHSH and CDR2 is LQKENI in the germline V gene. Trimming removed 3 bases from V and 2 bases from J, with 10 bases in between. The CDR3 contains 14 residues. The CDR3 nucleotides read TGTGCCAGCTCACCTGGGGCCGAGAACTATGGCTACACCTTC. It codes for CASSPGAENYGYTF.

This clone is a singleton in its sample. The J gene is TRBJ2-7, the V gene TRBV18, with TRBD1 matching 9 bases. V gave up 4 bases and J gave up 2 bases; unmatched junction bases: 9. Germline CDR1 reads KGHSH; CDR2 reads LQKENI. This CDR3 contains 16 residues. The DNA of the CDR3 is TGTGCCAGCTCACAAGGACAGGGGTCTTTGGCCTACGAGCAGTACTTC. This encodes CASSQGQGSLAYEQYF.

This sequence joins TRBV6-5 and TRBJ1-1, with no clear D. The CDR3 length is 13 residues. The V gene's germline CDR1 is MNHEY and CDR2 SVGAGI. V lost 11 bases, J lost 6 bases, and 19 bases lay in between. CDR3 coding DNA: TGTGCCGGTTTAGACGGAGACTCCCCTGAAGCTTTCTTT. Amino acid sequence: CAGLDGDSPEAFF.